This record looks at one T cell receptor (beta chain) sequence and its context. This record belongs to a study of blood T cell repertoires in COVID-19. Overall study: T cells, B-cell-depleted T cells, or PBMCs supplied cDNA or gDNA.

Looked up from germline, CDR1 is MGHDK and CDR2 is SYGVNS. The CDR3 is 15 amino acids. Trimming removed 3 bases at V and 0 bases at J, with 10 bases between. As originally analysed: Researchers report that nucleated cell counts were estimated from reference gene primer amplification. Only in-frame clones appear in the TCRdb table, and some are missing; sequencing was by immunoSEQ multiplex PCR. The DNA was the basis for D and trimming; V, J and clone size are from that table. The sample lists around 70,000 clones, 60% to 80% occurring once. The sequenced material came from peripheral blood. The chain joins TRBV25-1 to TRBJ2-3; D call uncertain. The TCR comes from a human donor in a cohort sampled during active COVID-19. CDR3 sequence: CASSDVLESTDTQYF. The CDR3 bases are TGTGCCAGCAGTGATGTGCTAGAAAGCACAGATACGCAGTATTTT.